The text below deals with one T cell receptor beta chain. Its antigen is as yet unknown. This sample is drawn from a study of cytomegalovirus exposure and HLA in healthy donors. The overall study: Around 85 million unique TCR sequences came from HLA-typed donors in an early release.

Study-wide results and limits: By a later analysis, the bulk of CMV-associated TCR beta chains appeared HLA-restricted. TCR beta sequences numbering 16,951 were associated with HLA alleles at 0.05 false discovery rate in a later analysis. Many donors carried some public TCRs, although rarity characterized most TCR sequences.

V was shortened by 3 bases and J by 3 bases, with 9 bases between the two germline ends. The germline CDR1 and CDR2 sequences are SGDLS and YYNGEE. The CDR3 has 13 residues. Primers: 60 Vbeta forward and 13 Jbeta reverse. Some clones are missing from TCRdb's copy, which holds only in-frame ones; the method was immunoSEQ multiplex PCR. The sample lists about 180,000 clones, 76% seen once, with around 1.6% in the top ten. The V call is TRBV9, the J call TRBJ2-5; maybe TRBD2 (6 bases). Sequenced material: PBMCs. The TCR sequence derives from a man younger than 35 in good health and CMV-seronegative. The CDR3 DNA reads TGTGCCAGCAGCGCCGCGGGGAAAGAGACCCAGTACTTC. This codes for CASSAAGKETQYF. The variable domain in full, completed from reference TRBV9 and TRBJ2-5, reads DSGVTQTPKHLITATGQRVTLRCSPRSGDLSVYWYQQSLDQGLQFLIQYYNGEERAKGNILERFSAQQFPDLHSELNLSSLELGDSALYFCASSAAGKETQYFGPGTRLLVL.